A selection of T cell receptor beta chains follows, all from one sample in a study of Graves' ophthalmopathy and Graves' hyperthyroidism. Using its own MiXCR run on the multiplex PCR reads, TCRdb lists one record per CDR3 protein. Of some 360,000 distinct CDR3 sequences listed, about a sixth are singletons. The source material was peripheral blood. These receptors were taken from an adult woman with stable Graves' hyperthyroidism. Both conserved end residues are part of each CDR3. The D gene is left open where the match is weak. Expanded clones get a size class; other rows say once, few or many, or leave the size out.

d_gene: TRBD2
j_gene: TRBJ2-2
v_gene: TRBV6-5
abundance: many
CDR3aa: CASSSSGRGAGELFF
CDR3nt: TGTGCCAGCAGTTCTAGCGGGAGGGGGGCCGGGGAGCTGTTTTTT

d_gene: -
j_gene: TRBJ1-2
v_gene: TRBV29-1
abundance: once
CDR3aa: CSVVREDYGYTF
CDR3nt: TGCAGCGTTGTGAGGGAGGACTATGGCTACACCTTC

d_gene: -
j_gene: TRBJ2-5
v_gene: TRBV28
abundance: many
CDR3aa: CASSWRGLQTQYF
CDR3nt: TGTGCCAGCAGTTGGAGGGGGCTTCAGACCCAGTACTTC

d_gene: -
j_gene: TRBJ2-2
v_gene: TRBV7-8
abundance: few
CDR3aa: CASTHQGSGNTGELCF
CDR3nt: TGTGCCAGCACGCACCAGGGGAGCGGGAACACCGGGGAGCTGTGTTTT

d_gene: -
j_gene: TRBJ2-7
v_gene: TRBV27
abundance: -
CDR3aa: CASSRGERGYEQYF
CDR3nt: TGTGCCAGCAGTAGGGGGGAGAGGGGTTACGAGCAGTACTTC

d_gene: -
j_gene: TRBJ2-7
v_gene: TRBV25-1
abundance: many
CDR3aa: CASSVGVEQYF
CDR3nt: TGTGCCAGCAGTGTAGGGGTCGAGCAGTACTTC

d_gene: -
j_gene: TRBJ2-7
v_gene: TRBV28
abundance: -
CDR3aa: CASSFGVSSYDQYF
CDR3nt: TGTGCCAGCAGTTTTGGGGTCAGCTCCTACGATCAGTACTTC

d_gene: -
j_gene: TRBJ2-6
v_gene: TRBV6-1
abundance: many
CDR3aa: CAAGRESSGANVLTF
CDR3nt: TGTGCCGCGGGCAGGGAGAGCTCTGGGGCCAACGTCCTGACTTTC

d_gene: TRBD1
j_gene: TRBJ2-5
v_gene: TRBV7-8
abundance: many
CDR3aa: CASSYLWSGGAETQYF
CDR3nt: TGTGCCAGCAGCTATCTGTGGTCAGGGGGCGCGGAGACCCAGTACTTC

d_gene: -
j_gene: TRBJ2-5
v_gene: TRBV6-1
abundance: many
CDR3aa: CASSAYTGYQETQYF
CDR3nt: TGTGCCAGCAGTGCCTATACAGGGTACCAAGAGACCCAGTACTTC

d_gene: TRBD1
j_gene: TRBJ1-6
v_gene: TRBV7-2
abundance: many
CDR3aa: CAGSRDRGYTYDSPLHF
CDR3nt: TGTGCCGGCAGCAGGGACAGGGGTTATACCTACGATTCACCCCTCCACTTT

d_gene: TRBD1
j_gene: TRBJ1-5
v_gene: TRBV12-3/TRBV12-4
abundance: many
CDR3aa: CASSLHGQDSNQPQHF
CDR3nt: TGTGCCAGCAGCCTCCATGGACAGGATAGCAATCAGCCCCAGCATTTT

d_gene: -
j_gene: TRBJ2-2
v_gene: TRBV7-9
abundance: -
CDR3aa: CASSLSVATSGELFF
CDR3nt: TGTGCCAGCAGCTTATCGGTAGCTACCTCCGGGGAGCTGTTTTTT

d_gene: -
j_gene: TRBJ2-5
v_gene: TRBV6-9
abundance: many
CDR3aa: CAVAEETQYF
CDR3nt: TGTGCCGTAGCGGAAGAGACCCAGTACTTC

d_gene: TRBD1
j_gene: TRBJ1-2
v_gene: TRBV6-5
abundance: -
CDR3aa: CASSYDRADGYTF
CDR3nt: TGTGCCAGCAGTTACGACAGGGCGGACGGCTACACCTTC

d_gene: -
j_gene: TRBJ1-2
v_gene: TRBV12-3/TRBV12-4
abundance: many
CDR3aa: CASSSRPGPIRYGYTF
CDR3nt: TGTGCCAGCAGTTCCCGCCCAGGCCCCATTCGCTATGGCTACACCTTC

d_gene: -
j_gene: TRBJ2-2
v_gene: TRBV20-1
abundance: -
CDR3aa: CSASVRGNTGELFF
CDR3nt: TGCAGTGCTAGTGTTAGGGGGAACACCGGGGAGCTGTTTTTT

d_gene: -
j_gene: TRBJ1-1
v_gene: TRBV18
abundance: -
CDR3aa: CASSPYRDTMNTEAFF
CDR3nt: TGTGCCAGCTCACCGTACCGGGACACCATGAACACTGAAGCTTTCTTT

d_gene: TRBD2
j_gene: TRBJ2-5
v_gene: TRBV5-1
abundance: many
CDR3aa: CASSPLAGEEETQYF
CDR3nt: TGCGCCAGCAGCCCTCTAGCGGGAGAGGAGGAGACCCAGTACTTC

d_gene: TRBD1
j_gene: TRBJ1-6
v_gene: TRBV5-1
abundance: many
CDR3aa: CASSPDGQGPSPLHF
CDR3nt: TGCGCCAGCAGCCCGGACGGACAGGGACCATCACCCCTCCACTTT

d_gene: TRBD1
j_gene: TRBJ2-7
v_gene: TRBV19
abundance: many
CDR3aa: CASSTLQGLDEQYF
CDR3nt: TGTGCCAGTAGTACCCTACAGGGGTTAGACGAGCAGTACTTC

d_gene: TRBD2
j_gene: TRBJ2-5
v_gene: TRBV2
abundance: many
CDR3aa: CASRARLAGGQETQYF
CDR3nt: TGTGCCAGCAGGGCCAGACTAGCGGGAGGGCAAGAGACCCAGTACTTC

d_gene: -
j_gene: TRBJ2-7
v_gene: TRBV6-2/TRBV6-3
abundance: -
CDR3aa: CASSYPLSGTDSYEQYF
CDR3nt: TGTGCCAGCAGTTACCCCTTATCCGGGACCGACTCCTACGAGCAGTACTTC

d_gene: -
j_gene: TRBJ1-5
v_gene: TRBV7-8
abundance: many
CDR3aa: CASSLERGDQPQHF
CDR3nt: TGTGCCAGCAGCTTAGAACGAGGGGATCAGCCCCAGCATTTT

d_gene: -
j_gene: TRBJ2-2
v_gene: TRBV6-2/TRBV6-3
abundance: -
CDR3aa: CASSYEWTLPPGELFF
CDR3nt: TGTGCCAGCAGTTACGAGTGGACACTGCCCCCCGGGGAGCTGTTTTTT

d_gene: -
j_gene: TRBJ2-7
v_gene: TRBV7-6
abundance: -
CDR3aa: CASSLFAVYEQYF
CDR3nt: TGTGCCAGCAGCTTATTCGCGGTTTACGAGCAGTACTTC

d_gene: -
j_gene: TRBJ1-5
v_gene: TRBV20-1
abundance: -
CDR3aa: CSARELGNQPQHF
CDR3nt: TGCAGTGCTAGAGAGCTGGGCAATCAGCCCCAGCATTTT

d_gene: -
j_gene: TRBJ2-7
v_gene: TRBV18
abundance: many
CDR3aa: CASSPPWGYHEQYF
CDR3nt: TGTGCCAGCTCACCACCGTGGGGTTATCACGAGCAGTACTTC

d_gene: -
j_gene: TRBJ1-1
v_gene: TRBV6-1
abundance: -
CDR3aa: CASSAYRDKTEAFF
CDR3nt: TGTGCCAGCAGTGCTTACAGGGATAAAACTGAAGCTTTCTTT

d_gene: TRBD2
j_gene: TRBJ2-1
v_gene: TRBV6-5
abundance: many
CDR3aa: CASSYGAGGPDEQFF
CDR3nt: TGTGCCAGCAGTTATGGAGCGGGAGGGCCTGATGAGCAGTTCTTC

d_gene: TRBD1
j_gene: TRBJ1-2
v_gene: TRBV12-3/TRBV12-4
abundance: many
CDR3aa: CASRPTGTSNYGYTF
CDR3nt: TGTGCCAGCAGGCCGACAGGGACGAGTAACTATGGCTACACCTTC

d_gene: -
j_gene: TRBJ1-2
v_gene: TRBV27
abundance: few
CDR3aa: CASSGAGIYGYTF
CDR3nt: TGTGCCAGCAGTGGGGCAGGAATCTATGGCTACACCTTC

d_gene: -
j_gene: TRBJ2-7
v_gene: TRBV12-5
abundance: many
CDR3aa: CASGSGWGEQYF
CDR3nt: TGTGCTAGTGGTTCCGGGTGGGGCGAGCAGTACTTC